Each of the 16 T cell receptor beta chains below was sequenced from the same sample in a study of cytomegalovirus exposure and HLA in healthy donors. This PCR relied on a set of 60 Vbeta primers and 13 Jbeta primers. Method: immunoSEQ multiplex PCR; TCRdb's copy keeps in-frame clones and lacks some. The data hold about 190,000 clones, with 70% to 75% observed a single time. The sample consisted of PBMCs. The receptors were sampled from a woman aged 25 to 39 in good health and CMV-seropositive.

This clone has a single count. The V gene is TRBV11-2, the J gene TRBJ2-1; 11 positions match TRBD2. J gave up 7 bases and V 5 bases, and 4 bases lay outside the gene matches. This CDR3 is built from 14 residues. Germline CDR1 is SGHAT and CDR2 is FQNNGV. Here the CDR3 reads CASSLAGGRNEQFF. CDR3 bases: TGTGCCAGCAGCCTAGCGGGAGGTAGAAATGAGCAGTTCTTC.

The chain recombines TRBV5-1 with TRBJ2-1; 12 nucleotides line up with TRBD2. The germline V gene has CDR1 SGHRS and CDR2 YFSETQ. V was clipped by 0 bases and J by 7 bases; unmatched bases: 5. CDR3 length: 16 amino acids. In nucleotides, the CDR3 is TGCGCCAGCAGCTTGGTCCCTAGCGGGAGGGGAAATGAGCAGTTCTTC. Residues: CASSLVPSGRGNEQFF.

The rearrangement links TRBV7-9 to TRBJ1-4; 8 bases map to TRBD1. CDR3 length: 14 residues. CDR1 is SEHNR, CDR2 FQNEAQ, per germline (reference sequence). V trimming: 5 bases; J trimming: 12 bases; junction bases outside the gene matches: 11. CDR3 region: CASSPRQGRSELFF. CDR3 coding DNA: TGTGCCAGCAGCCCCAGACAGGGGAGGTCGGAACTGTTTTTT.

This clone has only a few counts. The V call is TRBV2, the J call TRBJ1-4; 9 bases match TRBD1. Germline CDR1 SNHLY, CDR2 FYNNEI. Trimming took 6 bases from V and 4 from J; bases not matched to a gene: 3. The CDR3 consists of 14 residues. CDR3 bases: TGTGCCAGCAGGGGACAGGGCCTTAATGAAAAACTGTTTTTT. Its translation: CASRGQGLNEKLFF.

The V gene is TRBV2, the J gene TRBJ1-1; D unclear. There are 14 residues in the CDR3. V dropped 6 bases and J dropped 0 bases, with 11 bases sitting between them. Per the germline V gene, CDR1 is SNHLY and CDR2 is FYNNEI. The CDR3 nucleotides read TGTGCCAGCAGGGACTCCCCGGTGAACACTGAAGCTTTCTTT. Translated: CASRDSPVNTEAFF.

The chain recombines TRBV6-1 with TRBJ2-1; 11 bases agree with TRBD1. CDR1 MNHNS and CDR2 SASEGT come from the germline V gene. The CDR3 extends over 12 amino acids. The V segment lost 10 bases and the J segment 7 bases; nucleotides outside the gene matches: 3. CDR3 bases: TGTGCCACCCGGGACAGGGGGAATGAGCAGTTCTTC. Its protein product is CATRDRGNEQFF.

The chain carries TRBV2 and TRBJ2-5; 7 bases are a match to TRBD2. V shed 2 bases, J shed 3 bases, and the junction held 6 bases outside the gene matches. CDR1 SNHLY and CDR2 FYNNEI come from the germline V gene. This CDR3 region has 15 residues. This CDR3 reads CASSERTSAKETQYF. For the CDR3, the DNA is TGTGCCAGCAGTGAAAGAACTAGCGCGAAAGAGACCCAGTACTTC.

A word on this clone: The same CDR3 arises from other DNA sequences in this sample as well. The gene calls are TRBV28 and TRBJ1-4; D might be TRBD1 (5 bases). Germline V gives CDR1 MDHEN, CDR2 SYDVKM. This CDR3 contains 15 residues. The germline V and J ends were trimmed by 6 bases and 6 bases, with 17 bases remaining between them. CDR3 bases: TGTGCCAGCAGAATTGGCGGGGCGGGGGATGAAAAACTGTTTTTT. Amino acids: CASRIGGAGDEKLFF.

The rearrangement uses TRBV28 and TRBJ1-3; 7 nucleotides line up with TRBD1. This CDR3 is built from 16 residues. Germline CDR1 MDHEN, CDR2 SYDVKM. V shed 6 bases and J 0 bases; nucleotides not matched to a gene: 8. The CDR3 loop reads CASRLRDRISGNTIYF. The CDR3 DNA reads TGTGCCAGCAGGCTCCGGGACAGAATCTCTGGAAACACCATATATTTT.

The gene calls are TRBV27 and TRBJ2-1; 13 bases align to TRBD2. Unmatched junction bases numbered 9, after V lost 4 bases and J lost 9 bases. This CDR3 is built from 16 residues. Germline CDR1 is MNHEY and CDR2 is SMNVEV (reference sequence). CDR3 DNA sequence: TGTGCCAGCAGTTCCCGGACTAGCGGGAGATTGAGTGAGCAGTTCTTC. Translated: CASSSRTSGRLSEQFF.

As regards this clone: Mismatch with germline at one junction end may stem from a read error. The chain carries TRBV7-9 and TRBJ2-3; 7 bases line up with TRBD1. CDR1 is SEHNR, CDR2 FQNEAQ, per germline (reference sequence). The CDR3 runs to 15 residues. CDR3 region: CSSSPGTVSTDTQYF. CDR3 DNA sequence: TGTTCCAGCAGCCCCGGGACAGTTAGCACAGATACGCAGTATTTT.

J is TRBJ1-2 and V is TRBV27, with 8 nucleotides matching TRBD1. Trimming cost V 3 bases and J 7 bases; bases outside gene matches: 10. Germline V gene lookup returns CDR1 MNHEY and CDR2 SMNVEV (reference sequence). The CDR3 has 15 amino acids. CDR3 sequence reads: CASSFRDRPLSGYTF. In DNA, the CDR3 is TGTGCCAGCAGTTTTAGGGACAGGCCCTTATCTGGCTACACCTTC.

The V call is TRBV28, the J call TRBJ1-5; a weak D match, TRBD1 (5 bases). CDR1 MDHEN and CDR2 SYDVKM come from the germline V gene. V lost 6 bases, J lost 1 base, and 16 bases lay in between. The CDR3 contains 16 residues. The CDR3 loop is CASSAWGSGSNQPQHF. In nucleotides, the CDR3 is TGTGCCAGCAGCGCTTGGGGCAGTGGGAGCAATCAGCCCCAGCATTTT.

CDR3 coding DNA: TGCGCCAGCAGCTTGTCTTCCGGTAACTATGGCTACACCTTC. Translation gives CASSLSSGNYGYTF. V gene TRBV5-1 combines with J gene TRBJ1-2; D is unresolved. Trimming cost V 1 base and J 1 base, with 8 bases left between them. The CDR3 is 14 amino acids. Germline lookup yields CDR1 SGHRS and CDR2 YFSETQ.

This chain uses TRBV27 with TRBJ2-7; D perhaps matches TRBD1 (8 bases). V lost 2 bases to trimming and J lost 2 bases, with 19 bases between them. Germline V lookup: CDR1 MNHEY, CDR2 SMNVEV (reference sequence). The CDR3 totals 17 residues. CDR3 sequence: CASSLGGGPGQAYEQYF. CDR3 coding DNA: TGTGCCAGCAGTTTAGGGGGGGGCCCGGGACAGGCCTACGAGCAGTACTTC.

V gene TRBV19 combines with J gene TRBJ2-1, with TRBD2 matching 9 bases. Germline V gives CDR1 LNHDA, CDR2 SQIVND (reference sequence). J was trimmed by 7 bases and V by 7 bases; bases with no gene match: 8. This CDR3 region has 14 residues. Here the CDR3 reads CASKDSGRANEQFF. The DNA for the CDR3 is TGTGCCAGTAAGGATAGCGGGAGAGCGAATGAGCAGTTCTTC.